Sequencing of this T cell receptor (beta chain) was carried out in a study of human T cells and chemical hapten exposure. For the study at large: Upper-back patches of 0.01% DPC were read at 6 days.

TCRdb passed the RACE reads through MiXCR, listing each CDR3 protein once. The sample yields about 290,000 distinct CDR3 sequences, around 7.7% seen once. This clonotype was seen a handful of times. This CDR3 is built from 15 residues. Per germline, CDR1 ENHRY and CDR2 SYGVKD. The J segment lost 1 base and the V segment lost 3 bases, leaving 6 bases of the junction unmatched. Time point defined: pre-sensitization, week 0. Described treatment: therapeutic diphenylcyclopropenone sensitization with weekly scalp DPC. V and J are TRBV10-3 and TRBJ2-7; 7 positions agree with TRBD1. The sequenced sample was whole blood, obtained in connection with sensitization to the hapten diphenylcyclopropenone (DPC). This TCR was recovered from a man aged 18 to 30 with alopecia areata. Some clones in this sample may be carry-over from other donors' samples. CDR3 in DNA: TGTGCCATCAGTGAACAGGGGTCCTCTTCCTACGAGCAGTACGTC. Its translation is CAISEQGSSSYEQYV.